The clone carrying this T cell receptor (beta chain) appeared many times. Its antigen is currently unknown. The CDR3 runs 16 residues. V lost 0 bases to trimming and J lost 3 bases; unmatched junction nucleotides: 7. Germline V gives CDR1 DFQATT, CDR2 SNEGSKA (reference sequence). The sample comes from a study of T-cell reconstitution after alpha-beta-depleted transplantation in children. Whole-study findings and limits: Reported findings indicate that, about two months after transplant, alpha-beta T cells came from several hundred expanded clones, which were derived from non-depleted graft cells. Once a year had passed after transplant, T-cell counts and diversity came mostly from newly produced T cells. In some patients, recipient T cells and intrathymic progenitors surviving conditioning explained high day-60 diversity.

For TCRbeta, the library was prepared with unique molecular identifiers. TCRdb independently ran MiXCR on the PCR reads; one entry per CDR3 protein. The sample consists of about 58,000 distinct CDR3 sequences, 44% of them appearing once. The source was PBMCs, mostly from graft donor cells, collected 360 days after TCRalphabeta/CD19-depleted stem cell transplant. The sequence was obtained from a male patient younger than 18 who had a stem cell transplant for acute lymphoblastic leukemia, so the T cells may come from the graft donor. The rearrangement joins TRBV20-1 to TRBJ2-1; 8 positions agree with TRBD2. The CDR3 nucleotides read TGCAGTGCTAGAGATTATCGGGAGGGCCGCTACAATGAGCAGTTCTTC. Residues: CSARDYREGRYNEQFF.